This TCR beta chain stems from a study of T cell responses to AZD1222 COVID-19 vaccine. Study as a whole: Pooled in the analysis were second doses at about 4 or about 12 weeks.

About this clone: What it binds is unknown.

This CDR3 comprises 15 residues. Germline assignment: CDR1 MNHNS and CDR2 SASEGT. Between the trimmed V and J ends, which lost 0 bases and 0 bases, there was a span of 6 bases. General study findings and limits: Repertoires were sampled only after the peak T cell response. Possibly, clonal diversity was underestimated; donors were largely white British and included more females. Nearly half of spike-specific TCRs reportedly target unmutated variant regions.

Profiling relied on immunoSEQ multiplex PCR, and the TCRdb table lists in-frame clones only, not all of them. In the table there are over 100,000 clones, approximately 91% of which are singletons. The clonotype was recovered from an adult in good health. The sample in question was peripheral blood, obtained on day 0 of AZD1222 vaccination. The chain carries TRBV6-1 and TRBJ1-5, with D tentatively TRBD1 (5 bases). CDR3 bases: TGTGCCAGCAGTGAAGCGGGGGGTAGCAATCAGCCCCAGCATTTT. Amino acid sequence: CASSEAGGSNQPQHF.